The text below deals with one T cell receptor (beta chain). The authors took blood RNA from unsorted whole blood and also extracted germline DNA. Chronic HBV infection was present, with no prior treatment. This entry is derived from a study of tumor-infiltrating lymphocytes in primary liver carcinoma. Study at large: Donors underwent surgery for histopathologically diagnosed primary liver carcinoma. Both sexes were represented among patients, who were 30 to 69 years old.

A constant-region primer served to make TCR beta cDNA from around 500 ng total RNA. Libraries for TCR beta were built through three nested multiplex PCR rounds, which together made up a slightly modified ARM-PCR procedure. A C-beta reverse primer was combined with TRBV1-TRBV30 forward primers in the first two PCR rounds, and each round had 10 cycles. TCRdb re-called the multiplex PCR reads with MiXCR, one entry per CDR3 protein. The table lists 330,000 or so distinct CDR3 sequences, less than 75% of them singletons. Trimming cost V 2 bases and J 1 base, with 14 bases left between them. This CDR3 region has 16 residues. Germline CDR1 reads WNHNN; CDR2 reads SYGVQD (reference sequence).

The chain has TRBV10-1 and TRBJ2-5, with D maybe TRBD1 (6 bases). The specimen was peripheral blood. The sequence was collected from a man aged 40-50 years with primary liver carcinoma and hepatitis B virus infection. CDR3 sequence (DNA): TGCGCCAGCAGTGAGGCGGCAGGGGATGCCCAAGAGACCCAGTACTTC. This gives the protein CASSEAAGDAQETQYF.